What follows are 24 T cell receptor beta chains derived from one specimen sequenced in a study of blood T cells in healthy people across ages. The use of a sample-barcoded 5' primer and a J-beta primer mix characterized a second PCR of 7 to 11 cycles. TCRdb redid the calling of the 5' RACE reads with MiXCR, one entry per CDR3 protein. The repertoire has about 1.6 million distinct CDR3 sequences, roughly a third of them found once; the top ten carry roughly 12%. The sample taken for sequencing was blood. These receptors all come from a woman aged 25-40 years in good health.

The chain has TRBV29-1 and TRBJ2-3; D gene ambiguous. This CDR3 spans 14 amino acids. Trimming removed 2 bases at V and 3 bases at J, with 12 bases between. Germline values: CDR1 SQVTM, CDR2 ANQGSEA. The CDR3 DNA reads TGCAGCGTTGAACCTTCCTTCTCTACAGATACGCAGTATTTT. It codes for CSVEPSFSTDTQYF.

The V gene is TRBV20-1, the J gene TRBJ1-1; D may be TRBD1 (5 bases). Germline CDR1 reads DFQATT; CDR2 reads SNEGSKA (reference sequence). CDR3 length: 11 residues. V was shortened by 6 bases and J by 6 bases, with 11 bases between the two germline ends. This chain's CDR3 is CSAARGAEAFF. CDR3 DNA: TGCAGTGCCGCGCGGGGGGCTGAAGCTTTCTTT.

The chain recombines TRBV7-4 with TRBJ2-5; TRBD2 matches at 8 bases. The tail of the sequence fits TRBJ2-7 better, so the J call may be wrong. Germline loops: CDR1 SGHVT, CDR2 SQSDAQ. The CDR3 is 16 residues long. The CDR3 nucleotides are TGTGCCAGCAGCCCAGCTACTAGCGGAGAAGTCTACGAGCAGTACTTC. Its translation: CASSPATSGEVYEQYF.

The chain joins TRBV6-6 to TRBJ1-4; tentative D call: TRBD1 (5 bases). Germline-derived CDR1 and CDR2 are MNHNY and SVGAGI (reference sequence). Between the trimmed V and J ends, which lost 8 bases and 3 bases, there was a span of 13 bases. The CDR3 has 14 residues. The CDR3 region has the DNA TGTGCCAGCGTCTCGGGGGGGGCTAATGAAAAACTGTTTTTT. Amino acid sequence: CASVSGGANEKLFF.

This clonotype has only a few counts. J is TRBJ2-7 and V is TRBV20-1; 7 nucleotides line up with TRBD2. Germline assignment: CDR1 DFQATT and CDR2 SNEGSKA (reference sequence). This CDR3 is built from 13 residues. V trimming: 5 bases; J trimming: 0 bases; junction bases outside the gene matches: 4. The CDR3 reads CSAGGEGSYEQYF. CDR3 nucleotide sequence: TGCAGTGCTGGGGGGGAAGGCTCCTACGAGCAGTACTTC.

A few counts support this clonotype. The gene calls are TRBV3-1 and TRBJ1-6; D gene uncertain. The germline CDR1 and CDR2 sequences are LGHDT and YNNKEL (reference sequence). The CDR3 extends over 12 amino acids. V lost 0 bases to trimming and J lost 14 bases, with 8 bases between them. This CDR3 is CASSQERRTLHF. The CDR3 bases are TGTGCCAGCAGCCAAGAGCGGCGGACCCTCCACTTT.

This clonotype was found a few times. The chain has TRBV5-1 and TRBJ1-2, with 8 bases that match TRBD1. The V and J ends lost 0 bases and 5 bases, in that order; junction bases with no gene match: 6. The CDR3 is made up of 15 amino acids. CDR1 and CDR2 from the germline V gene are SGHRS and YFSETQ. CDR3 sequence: CASSLEAGGRYGYTF. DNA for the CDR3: TGCGCCAGCAGCTTGGAGGCAGGGGGCAGATATGGCTACACCTTC.

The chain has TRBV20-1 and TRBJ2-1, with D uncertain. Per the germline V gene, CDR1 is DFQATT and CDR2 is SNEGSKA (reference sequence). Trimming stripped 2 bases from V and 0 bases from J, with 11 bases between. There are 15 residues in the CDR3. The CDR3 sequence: CSARLGRSSYNEQFF. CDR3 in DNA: TGCAGTGCTAGACTGGGCCGGAGCTCCTACAATGAGCAGTTCTTC.

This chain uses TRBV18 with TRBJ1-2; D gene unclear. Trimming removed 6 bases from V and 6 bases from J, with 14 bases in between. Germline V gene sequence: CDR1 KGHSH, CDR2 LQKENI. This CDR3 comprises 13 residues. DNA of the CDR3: TGTGCCAGCTCGCGTTACGTAGGCGATGGCTACACCTTC. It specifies CASSRYVGDGYTF.

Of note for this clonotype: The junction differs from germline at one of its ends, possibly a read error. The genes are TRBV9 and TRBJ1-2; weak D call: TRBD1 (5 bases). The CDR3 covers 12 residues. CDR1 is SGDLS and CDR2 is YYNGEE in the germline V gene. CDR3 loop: CAGSGDSYGYTF. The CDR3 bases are TGTGCCGGCAGCGGCGACAGCTATGGCTACACCTTC. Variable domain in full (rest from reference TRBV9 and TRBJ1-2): DSGVTQTPKHLITATGQRVTLRCSPRSGDLSVYWYQQSLDQGLQFLIQYYNGEERAKGNILERFSAQQFPDLHSELNLSSLELGDSALYFCAGSGDSYGYTFGSGTRLTVV.

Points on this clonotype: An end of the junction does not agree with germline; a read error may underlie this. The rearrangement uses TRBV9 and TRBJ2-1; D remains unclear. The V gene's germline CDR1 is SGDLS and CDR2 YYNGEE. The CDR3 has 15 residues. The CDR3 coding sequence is TGTGCCGGCAGCGTAGCCGGACCATCCTACAATGAGCAGTTCTTC. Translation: CAGSVAGPSYNEQFF.

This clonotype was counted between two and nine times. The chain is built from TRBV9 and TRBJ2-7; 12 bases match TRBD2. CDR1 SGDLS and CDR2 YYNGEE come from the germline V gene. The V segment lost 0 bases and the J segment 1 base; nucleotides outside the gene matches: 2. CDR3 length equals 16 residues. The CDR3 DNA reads TGTGCCAGCAGCGTAGACGGGACTAGCGGGTCCTACGAGCAGTACTTC. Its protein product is CASSVDGTSGSYEQYF.

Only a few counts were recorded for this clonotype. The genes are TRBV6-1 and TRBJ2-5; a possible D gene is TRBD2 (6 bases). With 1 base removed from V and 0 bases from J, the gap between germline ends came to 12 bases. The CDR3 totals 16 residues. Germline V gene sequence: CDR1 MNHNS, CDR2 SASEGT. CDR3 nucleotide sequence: TGTGCCAGCAGTGAAGAGGACTATCCGTACCAAGAGACCCAGTACTTC. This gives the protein CASSEEDYPYQETQYF.

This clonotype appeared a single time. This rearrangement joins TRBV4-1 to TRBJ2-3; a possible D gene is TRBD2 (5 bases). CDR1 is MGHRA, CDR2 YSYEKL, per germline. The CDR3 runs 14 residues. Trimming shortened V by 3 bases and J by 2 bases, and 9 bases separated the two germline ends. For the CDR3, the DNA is TGCGCCAGCAGCCAGGGAGCCGTCACAGATACGCAGTATTTT. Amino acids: CASSQGAVTDTQYF.

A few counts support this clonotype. CDR3 residues: CASSTDGYNSPLHF. The CDR3 DNA reads as TGTGCCAGCAGTACGGACGGCTATAATTCACCCCTCCACTTT. The chain couples TRBV6-5 to TRBJ1-6; D is unresolved. Germline CDR1 MNHEY, CDR2 SVGAGI. Trimming removed 5 bases from V and 3 bases from J, with 8 bases in between. This CDR3 spans 14 amino acids.

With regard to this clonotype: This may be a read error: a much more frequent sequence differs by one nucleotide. CDR3 loop: CTTSRDHIGGVEETQYF. CDR3 nucleotides: TGTACCACCAGCAGAGATCACATTGGAGGGGTAGAAGAGACCCAGTACTTC. The J gene is TRBJ2-5, the V gene TRBV15, with D perhaps TRBD2 (6 bases). The CDR3 contains 17 residues. Looked up from germline, CDR1 is LNHNV and CDR2 is YYDKDF (reference sequence).

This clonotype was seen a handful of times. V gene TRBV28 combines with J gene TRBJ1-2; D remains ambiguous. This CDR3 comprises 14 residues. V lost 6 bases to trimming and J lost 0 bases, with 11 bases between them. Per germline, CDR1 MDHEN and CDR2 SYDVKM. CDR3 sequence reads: CASRESPANYGYTF. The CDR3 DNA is TGTGCCAGCAGGGAATCGCCCGCTAACTATGGCTACACCTTC.

CDR3 loop: CSARARPGQGYYNEQFF. CDR3 sequence (DNA): TGCAGTGCTAGGGCCAGACCGGGACAGGGATACTACAATGAGCAGTTCTTC. The rearrangement links TRBV20-1 to TRBJ2-1, with 9 bases aligning to TRBD1. After removal of 3 bases from V and 3 bases from J, the junction contained 12 bases not matched to a gene. There are 17 residues in the CDR3. Germline V gene lookup returns CDR1 DFQATT and CDR2 SNEGSKA (reference sequence).

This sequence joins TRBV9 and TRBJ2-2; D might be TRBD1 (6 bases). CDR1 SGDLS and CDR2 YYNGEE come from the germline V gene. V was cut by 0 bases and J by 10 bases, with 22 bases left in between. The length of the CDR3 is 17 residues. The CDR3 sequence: CASSVGTQTGGAEELFF. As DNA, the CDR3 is TGTGCCAGCAGCGTAGGGACCCAGACAGGCGGCGCGGAGGAGCTGTTTTTT. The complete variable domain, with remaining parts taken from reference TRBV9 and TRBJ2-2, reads DSGVTQTPKHLITATGQRVTLRCSPRSGDLSVYWYQQSLDQGLQFLIQYYNGEERAKGNILERFSAQQFPDLHSELNLSSLELGDSALYFCASSVGTQTGGAEELFFGEGSRLTVL.

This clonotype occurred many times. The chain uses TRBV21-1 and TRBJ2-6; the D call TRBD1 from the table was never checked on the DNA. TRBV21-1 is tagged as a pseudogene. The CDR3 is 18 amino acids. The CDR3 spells CASSKRTGESSGANVLTF. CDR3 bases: TGTGCCAGCAGCAAGCGGACAGGCGAGAGCTCTGGGGCCAACGTCCTGACTTTC.

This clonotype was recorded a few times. This chain's CDR3 is CASSSTSGTSGSWGTQYF. Here the CDR3 DNA reads TGTGCCAGCAGCTCCACCTCCGGGACTAGCGGGAGTTGGGGTACGCAGTATTTT. The chain uses TRBV11-2 and TRBJ2-3, with TRBD2 identical over 14 bases. Unmatched junction bases numbered 14, after V lost 4 bases and J lost 8 bases. The CDR3 has 18 residues. CDR1 SGHAT and CDR2 FQNNGV come from the germline V gene.

DNA of the CDR3: TGCAGTGCGCCGCCAGAGGCGCCTAATGAGCAGTTCTTC. Translating it yields CSAPPEAPNEQFF. The V and J genes are TRBV20-1 and TRBJ2-1; D gene ambiguous. CDR3 size: 13 residues. The ends were cut back, 6 bases at V and 7 bases at J, with 16 bases in the middle. Germline CDR1 DFQATT, CDR2 SNEGSKA (reference sequence).

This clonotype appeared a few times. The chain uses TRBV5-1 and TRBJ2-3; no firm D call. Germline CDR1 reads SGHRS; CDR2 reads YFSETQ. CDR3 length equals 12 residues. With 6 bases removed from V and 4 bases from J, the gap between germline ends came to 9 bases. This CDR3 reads CASTSTADTQYF. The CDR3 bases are TGCGCCAGCACCTCGACGGCAGATACGCAGTATTTT.

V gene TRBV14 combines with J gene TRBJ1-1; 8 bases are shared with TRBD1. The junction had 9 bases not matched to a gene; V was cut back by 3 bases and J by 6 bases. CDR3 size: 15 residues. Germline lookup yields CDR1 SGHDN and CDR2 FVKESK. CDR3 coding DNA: TGTGCCAGCAGCCAGGCTCTACAGGGGGACGCTGAAGCTTTCTTT. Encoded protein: CASSQALQGDAEAFF.